The 2 T cell receptor beta chains below all came from one sample that was sequenced in a study of siplizumab effects on memory and regulatory T cells. Cells from the mixed lymphocyte reaction underwent coculture for under seven days at 37 degrees C. The protocol was immunoSEQ multiplex PCR, while the TCRdb copy is restricted to in-frame clones and leaves out a portion. Altogether approximately 15,000 clones are present, less than 50% being singletons, with the ten largest covering approximately 8%. The antigens these receptors bind are not known. Sequenced sample: CFSE-low (dividing) CD4+ T cells sorted from an allogeneic mixed lymphocyte reaction. These receptors were taken from a human donor in good health; the cells came from an allogeneic mixed lymphocyte reaction. Some clones in this sample may be carry-over from other donors' samples.

This chain uses TRBV7-2 with TRBJ1-5, with 8 bases identical to TRBD1. Germline V gene lookup returns CDR1 SGHTA and CDR2 FQGNSA. This CDR3 contains 15 residues. The J segment lost 3 bases and the V segment lost 2 bases, leaving 3 bases of the junction unmatched. The CDR3 region is CASSLWTGINQPQHF. The CDR3 region has the DNA TGTGCCAGCAGCTTATGGACAGGGATCAATCAGCCCCAGCATTTT.

J is TRBJ1-4 and V is TRBV6-1; TRBD1 agrees at 9 bases. Trimming cost V 6 bases and J 7 bases; bases outside gene matches: 3. Germline V lookup: CDR1 MNHNS, CDR2 SASEGT. The CDR3 runs to 13 residues. CDR3 nucleotide sequence: TGTGCCAGCAGGACAGGGGGGCGTGAAAAACTGTTTTTT. Its translation: CASRTGGREKLFF.